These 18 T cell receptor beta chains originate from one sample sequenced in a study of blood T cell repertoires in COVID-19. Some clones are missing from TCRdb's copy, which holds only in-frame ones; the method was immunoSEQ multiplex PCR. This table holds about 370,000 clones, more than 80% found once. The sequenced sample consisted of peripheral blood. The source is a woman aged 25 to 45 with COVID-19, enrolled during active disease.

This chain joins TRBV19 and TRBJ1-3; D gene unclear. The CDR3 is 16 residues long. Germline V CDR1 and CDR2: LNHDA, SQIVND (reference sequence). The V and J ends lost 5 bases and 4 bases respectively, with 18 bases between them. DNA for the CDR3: TGTGCCAGTAGTCTCTCGGACTGGATCCAAGGAAACACCATATATTTT. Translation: CASSLSDWIQGNTIYF. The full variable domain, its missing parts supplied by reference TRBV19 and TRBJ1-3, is DGGITQSPKYLFRKEGQNVTLSCEQNLNHDAMYWYRQDPGQGLRLIYYSQIVNDFQKGDIAEGYSVSREKKESFPLTVTSAQKNPTAFYLCASSLSDWIQGNTIYFGEGSWLTVV.

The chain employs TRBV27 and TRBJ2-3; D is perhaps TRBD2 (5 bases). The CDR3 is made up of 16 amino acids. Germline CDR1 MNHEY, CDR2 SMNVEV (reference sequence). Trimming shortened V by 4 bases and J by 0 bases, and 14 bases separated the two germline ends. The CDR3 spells CASSSRPTISTDTQYF. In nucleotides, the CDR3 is TGTGCCAGCAGTTCCCGCCCGACTATAAGCACAGATACGCAGTATTTT.

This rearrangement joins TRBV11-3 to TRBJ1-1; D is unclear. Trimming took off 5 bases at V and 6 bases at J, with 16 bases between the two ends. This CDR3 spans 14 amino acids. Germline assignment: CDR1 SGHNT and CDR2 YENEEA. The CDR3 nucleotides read TGTGCCAGCAGCCTTTCTGATGGGCTCCCTGAAGCTTTCTTT. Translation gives CASSLSDGLPEAFF.

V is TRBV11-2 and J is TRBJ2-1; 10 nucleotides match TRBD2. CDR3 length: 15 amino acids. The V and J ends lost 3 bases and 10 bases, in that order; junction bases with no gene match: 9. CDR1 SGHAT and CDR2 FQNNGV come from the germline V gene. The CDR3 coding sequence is TGTGCCAGCAGCTTTTTGTTAGCGGGAGGACGGGAGCAGTTCTTC. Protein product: CASSFLLAGGREQFF. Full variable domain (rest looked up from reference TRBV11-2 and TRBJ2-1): EAGVAQSPRYKIIEKRQSVAFWCNPISGHATLYWYQQILGQGPKLLIQFQNNGVVDDSQLPKDRFSAERLKGVDSTLKIQPAKLEDSAVYLCASSFLLAGGREQFFGPGTRLTVL.

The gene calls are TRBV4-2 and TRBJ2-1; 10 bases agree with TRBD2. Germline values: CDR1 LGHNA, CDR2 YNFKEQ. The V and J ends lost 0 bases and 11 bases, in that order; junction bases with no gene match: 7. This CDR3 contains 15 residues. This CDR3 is CASSQDIISGGKQFF. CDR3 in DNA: TGTGCCAGCAGCCAAGATATCATTAGCGGGGGGAAGCAGTTCTTC.

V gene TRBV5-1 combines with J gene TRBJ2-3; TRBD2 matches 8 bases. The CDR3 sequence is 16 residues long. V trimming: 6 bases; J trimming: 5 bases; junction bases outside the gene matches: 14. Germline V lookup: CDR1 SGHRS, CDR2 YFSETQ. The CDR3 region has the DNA TGCGCCAGCACTCGTGTGGGCGGGGGGCCCGGAGATACGCAGTATTTT. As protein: CASTRVGGGPGDTQYF.

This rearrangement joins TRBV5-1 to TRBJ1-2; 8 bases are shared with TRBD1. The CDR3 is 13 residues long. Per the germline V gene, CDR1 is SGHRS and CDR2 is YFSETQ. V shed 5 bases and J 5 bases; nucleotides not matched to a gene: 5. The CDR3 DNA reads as TGCGCCAGCAGTCCGACAGGGGAGTATGGCTACACCTTC. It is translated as CASSPTGEYGYTF.

The CDR3 DNA reads TGTGCCACCAGTGATTTCGGGACAGGGAACTATGGCTACACCTTC. Encoded protein: CATSDFGTGNYGYTF. J is TRBJ1-2 and V is TRBV24-1, with 9 bases aligning to TRBD1. Per germline, CDR1 KGHDR and CDR2 SFDVKD. V shed 1 base and J 2 bases; nucleotides not matched to a gene: 1. The CDR3 runs 15 residues.

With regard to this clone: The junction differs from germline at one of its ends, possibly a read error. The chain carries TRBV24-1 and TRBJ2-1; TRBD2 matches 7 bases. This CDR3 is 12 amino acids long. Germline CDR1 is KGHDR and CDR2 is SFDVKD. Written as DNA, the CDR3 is TGCTCCACCGGGACTACGTTTGATGAGCAGTTCTTC. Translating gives CSTGTTFDEQFF.

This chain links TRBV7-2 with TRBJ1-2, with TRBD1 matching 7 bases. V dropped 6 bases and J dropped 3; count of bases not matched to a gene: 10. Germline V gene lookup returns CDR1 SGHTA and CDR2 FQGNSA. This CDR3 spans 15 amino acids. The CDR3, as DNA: TGTGCCAGCAGTCCTATGGACAGGATTTACTATGGCTACACCTTC. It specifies CASSPMDRIYYGYTF.

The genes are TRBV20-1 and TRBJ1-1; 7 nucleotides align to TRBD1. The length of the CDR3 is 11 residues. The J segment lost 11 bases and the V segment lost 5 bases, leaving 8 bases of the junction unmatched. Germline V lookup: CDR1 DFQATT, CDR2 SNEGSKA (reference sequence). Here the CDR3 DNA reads TGCAGTGCTGAGGACAGGAGGGAGGCTTTCTTT. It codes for CSAEDRREAFF.

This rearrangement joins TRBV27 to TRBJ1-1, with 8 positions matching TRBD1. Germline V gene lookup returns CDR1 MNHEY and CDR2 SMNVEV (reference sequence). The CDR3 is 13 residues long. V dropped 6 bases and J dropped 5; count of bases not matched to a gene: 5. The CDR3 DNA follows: TGTGCCAGCAGACCAACAGGGGGAACTGAAGCTTTCTTT. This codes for CASRPTGGTEAFF.

CDR3 DNA sequence: TGTGCCACCAGCGATCAACTAGCGGGAGTGGACAATGAGCAGTTCTTC. Translated, it gives CATSDQLAGVDNEQFF. The chain links TRBV15 to TRBJ2-1; TRBD2 matches 11 bases. The CDR3 runs 16 residues. V lost 5 bases to trimming and J lost 5 bases; unmatched junction nucleotides: 8. Germline-derived CDR1 and CDR2 are LNHNV and YYDKDF (reference sequence).

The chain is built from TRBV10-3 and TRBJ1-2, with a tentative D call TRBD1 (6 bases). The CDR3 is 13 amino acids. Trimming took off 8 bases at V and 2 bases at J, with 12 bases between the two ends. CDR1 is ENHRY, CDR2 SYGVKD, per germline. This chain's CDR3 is CAIGSGENYGYTF. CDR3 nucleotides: TGTGCCATCGGGTCAGGGGAAAACTATGGCTACACCTTC.

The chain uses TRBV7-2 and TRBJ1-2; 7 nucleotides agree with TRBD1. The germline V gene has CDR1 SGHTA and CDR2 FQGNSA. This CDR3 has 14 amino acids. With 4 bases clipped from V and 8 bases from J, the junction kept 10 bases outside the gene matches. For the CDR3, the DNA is TGTGCCAGCAGCTCAGCCGACAGGGAACGAGGCTACACCTTC. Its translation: CASSSADRERGYTF.

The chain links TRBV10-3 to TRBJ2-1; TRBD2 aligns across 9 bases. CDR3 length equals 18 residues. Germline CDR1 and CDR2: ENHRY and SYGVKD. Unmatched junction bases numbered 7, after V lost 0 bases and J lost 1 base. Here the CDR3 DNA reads TGTGCCATCAGTGAGTCTAGCGGGGGTCTCGGTTCCTACAATGAGCAGTTCTTC. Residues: CAISESSGGLGSYNEQFF.

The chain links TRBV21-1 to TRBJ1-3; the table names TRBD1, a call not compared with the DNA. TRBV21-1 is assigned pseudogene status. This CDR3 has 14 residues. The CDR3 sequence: CASSKLLQGNTIYF. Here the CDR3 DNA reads TGTGCCAGCAGCAAACTCCTGCAGGGAAACACCATATATTTT.

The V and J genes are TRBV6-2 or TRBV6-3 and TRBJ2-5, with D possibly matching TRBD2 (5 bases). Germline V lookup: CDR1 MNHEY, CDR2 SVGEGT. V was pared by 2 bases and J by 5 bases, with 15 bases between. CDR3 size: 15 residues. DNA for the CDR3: TGTGCCAGCAGTTACATGAGGGCGGCTGGGGAGACCCAGTACTTC. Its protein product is CASSYMRAAGETQYF.